This T cell receptor beta chain originates from a study of OX40 agonist ivuxolimab in advanced cancers. Whole-study context: Given to patients was ivuxolimab, an agonistic anti-OX40 (CD134) antibody. From roughly 20 to 90 years was the age range, with a mean of around 57 years, and roughly 83% were male.

The CDR3 loop spans 15 amino acids. Per germline, CDR1 LNHDA and CDR2 SQIVND (reference sequence). V was shortened by 1 base and J by 5 bases, with 14 bases between the two germline ends. Assay used: immunoSEQ multiplex PCR; TCRdb lists only in-frame clones, some missing. The sample holds 45,000 to 55,000 clones, 75% to 85% seen once. Points from the study as a whole: CD8+ T cells showed, on average, more clonal expansion than CD4+ cells.

Remarks on this clone: Its antigen is as yet unknown.

The source was CD4+ or CD8+ T cells sorted from blood, collected in a trial of the OX40 agonist ivuxolimab. This TCR derives from an adult with an advanced solid tumor such as melanoma, head and neck, liver or kidney cancer. V is TRBV19 and J is TRBJ2-5, with a weak D call TRBD2 (6 bases). The CDR3 DNA is TGTGCCAGTAGTATAGGAGGCGGGGTCGCTGAGACCCAGTACTTC. Amino acids: CASSIGGGVAETQYF.